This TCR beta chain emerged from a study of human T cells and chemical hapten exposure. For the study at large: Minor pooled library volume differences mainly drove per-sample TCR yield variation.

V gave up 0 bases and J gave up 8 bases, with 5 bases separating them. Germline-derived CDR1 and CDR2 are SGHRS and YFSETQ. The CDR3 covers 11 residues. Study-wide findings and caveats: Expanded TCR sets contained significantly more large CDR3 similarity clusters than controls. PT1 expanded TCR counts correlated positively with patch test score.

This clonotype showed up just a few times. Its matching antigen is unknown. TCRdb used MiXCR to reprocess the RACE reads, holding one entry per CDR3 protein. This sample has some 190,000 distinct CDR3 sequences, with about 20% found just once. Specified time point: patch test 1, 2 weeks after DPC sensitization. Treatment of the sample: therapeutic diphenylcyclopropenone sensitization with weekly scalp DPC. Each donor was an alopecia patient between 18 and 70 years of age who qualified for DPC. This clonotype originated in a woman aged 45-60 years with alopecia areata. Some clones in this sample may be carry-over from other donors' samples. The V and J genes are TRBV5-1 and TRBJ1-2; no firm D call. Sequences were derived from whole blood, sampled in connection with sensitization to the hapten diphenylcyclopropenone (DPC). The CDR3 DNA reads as TGCGCCAGCAGCTTGGGAGGCGGCTACACCTTC. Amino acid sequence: CASSLGGGYTF.